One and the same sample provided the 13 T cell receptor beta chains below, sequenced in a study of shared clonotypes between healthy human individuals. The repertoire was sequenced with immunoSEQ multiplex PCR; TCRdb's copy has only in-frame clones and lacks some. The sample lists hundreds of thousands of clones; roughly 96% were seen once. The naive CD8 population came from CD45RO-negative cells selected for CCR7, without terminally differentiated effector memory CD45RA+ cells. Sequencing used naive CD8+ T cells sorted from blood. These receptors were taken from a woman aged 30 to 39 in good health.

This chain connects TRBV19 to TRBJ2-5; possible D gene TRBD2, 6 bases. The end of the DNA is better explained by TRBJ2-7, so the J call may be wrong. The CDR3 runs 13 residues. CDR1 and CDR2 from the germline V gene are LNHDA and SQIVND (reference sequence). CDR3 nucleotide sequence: TGTGCCAGTAGTACCCGGGAGATCCACGAGCAGTACTTC. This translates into CASSTREIHEQYF.

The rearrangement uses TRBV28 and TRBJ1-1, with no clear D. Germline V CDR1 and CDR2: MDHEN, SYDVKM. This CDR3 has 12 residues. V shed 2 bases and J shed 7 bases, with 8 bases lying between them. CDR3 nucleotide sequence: TGTGCCAGCAGTTTAGGAGTAGATGAAGCTTTCTTT. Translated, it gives CASSLGVDEAFF. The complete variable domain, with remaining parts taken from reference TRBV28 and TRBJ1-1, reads DVKVTQSSRYLVKRTGEKVFLECVQDMDHENMFWYRQDPGLGLRLIYFSYDVKMKEKGDIPEGYSVSREKKERFSLILESASTNQTSMYLCASSLGVDEAFFGQGTRLTVV.

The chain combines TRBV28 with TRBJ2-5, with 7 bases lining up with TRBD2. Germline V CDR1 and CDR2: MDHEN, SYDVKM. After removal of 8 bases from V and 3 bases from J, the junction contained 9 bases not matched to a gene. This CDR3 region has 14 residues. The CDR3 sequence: CASSERDGKETQYF. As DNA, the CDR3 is TGTGCCAGCTCCGAGCGGGACGGCAAAGAGACCCAGTACTTC.

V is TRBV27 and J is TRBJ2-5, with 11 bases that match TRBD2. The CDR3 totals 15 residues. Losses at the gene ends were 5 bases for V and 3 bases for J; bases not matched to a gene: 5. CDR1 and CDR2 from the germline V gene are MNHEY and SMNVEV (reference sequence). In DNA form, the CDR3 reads TGTGCCAGCAGTCCCCTACTAGCGGGAGAAGAGACCCAGTACTTC. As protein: CASSPLLAGEETQYF.

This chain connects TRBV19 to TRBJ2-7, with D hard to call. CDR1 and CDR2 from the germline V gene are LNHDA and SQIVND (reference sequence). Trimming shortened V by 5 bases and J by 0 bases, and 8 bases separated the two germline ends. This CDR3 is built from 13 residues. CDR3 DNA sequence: TGTGCCAGTAGTGGCGCAGTCTCCTACGAGCAGTACTTC. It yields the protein CASSGAVSYEQYF.

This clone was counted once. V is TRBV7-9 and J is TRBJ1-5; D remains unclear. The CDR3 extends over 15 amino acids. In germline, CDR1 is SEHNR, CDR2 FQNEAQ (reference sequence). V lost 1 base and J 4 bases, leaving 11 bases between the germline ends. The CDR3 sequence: CASSLGSGRNQPQHF. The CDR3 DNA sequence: TGTGCCAGCAGCTTAGGATCGGGGAGAAATCAGCCCCAGCATTTT. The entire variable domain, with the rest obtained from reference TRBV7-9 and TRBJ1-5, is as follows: DTGVSQNPRHKITKRGQNVTFRCDPISEHNRLYWYRQTLGQGPEFLTYFQNEAQLEKSRLLSDRFSAERPKGSFSTLEIQRTEQGDSAMYLCASSLGSGRNQPQHFGDGTRLSIL.

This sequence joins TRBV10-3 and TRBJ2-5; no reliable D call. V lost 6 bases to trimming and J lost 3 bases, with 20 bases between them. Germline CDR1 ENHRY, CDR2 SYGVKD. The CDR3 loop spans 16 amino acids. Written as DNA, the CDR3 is TGTGCCATCAGCCGGCGTGTGACACCACCTGAAGAGACCCAGTACTTC. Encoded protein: CAISRRVTPPEETQYF.

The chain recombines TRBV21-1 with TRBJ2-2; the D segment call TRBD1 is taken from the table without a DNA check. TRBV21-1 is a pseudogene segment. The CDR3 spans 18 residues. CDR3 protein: CASSKGKVYLQGTGELFF. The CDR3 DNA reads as TGTGCCAGCAGCAAAGGCAAAGTTTACCTCCAGGGCACCGGGGAGCTGTTTTTT.

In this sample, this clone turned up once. This CDR3 reads CASSPWGSGANVLTF. The CDR3 DNA reads as TGTGCCAGCAGCCCGTGGGGCTCTGGGGCCAACGTCCTGACTTTC. The V gene is TRBV9, the J gene TRBJ2-6, with D uncertain. The CDR3 totals 15 residues. V lost 4 bases and J lost 0, with 8 bases in between. CDR1 is SGDLS, CDR2 YYNGEE, per germline. Drawing the rest from reference TRBV9 and TRBJ2-6, the complete variable domain is DSGVTQTPKHLITATGQRVTLRCSPRSGDLSVYWYQQSLDQGLQFLIQYYNGEERAKGNILERFSAQQFPDLHSELNLSSLELGDSALYFCASSPWGSGANVLTFGAGSRLTVL.

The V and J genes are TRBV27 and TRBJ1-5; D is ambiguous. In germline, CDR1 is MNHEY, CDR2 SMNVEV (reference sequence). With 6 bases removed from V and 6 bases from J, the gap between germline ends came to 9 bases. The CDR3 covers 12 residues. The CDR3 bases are TGTGCCAGCAGCATCGGCGGTCAGCCCCAGCATTTT. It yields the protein CASSIGGQPQHF.

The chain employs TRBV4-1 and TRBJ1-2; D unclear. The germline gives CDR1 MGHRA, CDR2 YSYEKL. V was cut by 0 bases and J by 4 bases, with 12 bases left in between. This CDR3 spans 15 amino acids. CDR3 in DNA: TGCGCCAGCAGCCAAGATATGGGGAACGGCTATGGCTACACCTTC. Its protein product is CASSQDMGNGYGYTF.

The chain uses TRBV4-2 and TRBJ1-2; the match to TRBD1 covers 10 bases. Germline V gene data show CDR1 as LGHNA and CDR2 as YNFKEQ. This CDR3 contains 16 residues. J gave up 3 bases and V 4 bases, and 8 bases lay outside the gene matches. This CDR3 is CASSPGTGEVDYGYTF. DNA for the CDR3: TGTGCCAGCAGCCCTGGGACAGGGGAAGTTGACTATGGCTACACCTTC.

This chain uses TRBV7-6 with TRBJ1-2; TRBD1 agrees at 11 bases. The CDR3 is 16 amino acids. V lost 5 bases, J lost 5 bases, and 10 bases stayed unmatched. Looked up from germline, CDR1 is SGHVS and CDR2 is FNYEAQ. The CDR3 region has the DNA TGTGCCAGCAGCCGGGACAGGGGGTCCGCTTCTTATGGCTACACCTTC. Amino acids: CASSRDRGSASYGYTF.